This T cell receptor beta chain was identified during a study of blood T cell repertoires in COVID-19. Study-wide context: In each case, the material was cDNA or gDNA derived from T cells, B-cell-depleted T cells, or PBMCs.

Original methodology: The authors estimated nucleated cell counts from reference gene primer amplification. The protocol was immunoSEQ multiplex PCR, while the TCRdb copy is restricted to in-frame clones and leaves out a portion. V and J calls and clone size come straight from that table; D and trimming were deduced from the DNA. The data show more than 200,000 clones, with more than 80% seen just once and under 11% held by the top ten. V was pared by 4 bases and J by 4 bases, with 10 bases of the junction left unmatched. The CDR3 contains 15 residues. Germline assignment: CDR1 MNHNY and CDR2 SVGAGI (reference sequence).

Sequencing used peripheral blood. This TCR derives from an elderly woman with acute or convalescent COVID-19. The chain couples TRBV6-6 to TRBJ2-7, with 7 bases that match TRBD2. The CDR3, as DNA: TGTGCCAGCAGTTCCCGTTCGGGGAGGGGATACGAGCAGTACTTC. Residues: CASSSRSGRGYEQYF.